The 5 T cell receptor beta chains below were found in one sample sequenced in a study of cytomegalovirus exposure and HLA in healthy donors. PCR used 60 Vbeta primers and 13 Jbeta primers. Method: immunoSEQ multiplex PCR; TCRdb's copy keeps in-frame clones and lacks some. This sample yields about 130,000 clones, of which roughly 70% are seen a single time; around 3.1% belongs to the top ten. The sample was PBMCs. Receptors originate from a man in his forties in good health and CMV-seronegative.

The chain uses TRBV19 and TRBJ1-3, with D unresolved. Germline CDR1 reads LNHDA; CDR2 reads SQIVND (reference sequence). The V end lost 5 bases, the J end lost 4 bases, and 15 bases lay between the germline ends. The CDR3 spans 15 residues. The CDR3 reads CASSRMEAGGNTIYF. DNA of the CDR3: TGTGCCAGTAGTCGCATGGAAGCGGGAGGAAACACCATATATTTT.

The chain combines TRBV5-1 with TRBJ2-7, with a weak D call TRBD1 (5 bases). Looked up from germline, CDR1 is SGHRS and CDR2 is YFSETQ. This CDR3 contains 12 residues. Trimming left V 1 base short and J 6 bases short, with 8 bases between. CDR3 coding DNA: TGCGCCAGCAGCTTGTACCAGGGCGAGCAGTACTTC. Translating gives CASSLYQGEQYF.

The J gene is TRBJ1-2, the V gene TRBV28; perhaps TRBD1 as D (5 bases). Per the germline V gene, CDR1 is MDHEN and CDR2 is SYDVKM. The CDR3 is 13 amino acids. The ends were cut back, 10 bases at V and 4 bases at J, with 16 bases in the middle. This CDR3 reads CATDPGGFYGYTF. DNA of the CDR3: TGTGCCACCGACCCCGGGGGTTTCTATGGCTACACCTTC.

V usage is TRBV2 and J usage is TRBJ2-2; 7 nucleotides line up with TRBD1. The CDR3 is 14 amino acids. V lost 4 bases to trimming and J lost 1 base; unmatched junction nucleotides: 0. CDR1 and CDR2 from the germline V gene are SNHLY and FYNNEI. The chain's CDR3 is CASSGDRNTGELFF. The CDR3 DNA reads as TGTGCCAGCAGTGGGGACAGGAACACCGGGGAGCTGTTTTTT.

This clone appeared a few times. The rearrangement joins TRBV5-1 to TRBJ1-1; TRBD1 matches at 8 bases. CDR1 and CDR2 from the germline V gene are SGHRS and YFSETQ. V shed 5 bases and J 5 bases; nucleotides not matched to a gene: 8. This CDR3 comprises 14 residues. The CDR3 region has the DNA TGCGCCAGCAGGCAGGGGGCGGGAGCGACTGAAGCTTTCTTT. The encoded protein is CASRQGAGATEAFF.